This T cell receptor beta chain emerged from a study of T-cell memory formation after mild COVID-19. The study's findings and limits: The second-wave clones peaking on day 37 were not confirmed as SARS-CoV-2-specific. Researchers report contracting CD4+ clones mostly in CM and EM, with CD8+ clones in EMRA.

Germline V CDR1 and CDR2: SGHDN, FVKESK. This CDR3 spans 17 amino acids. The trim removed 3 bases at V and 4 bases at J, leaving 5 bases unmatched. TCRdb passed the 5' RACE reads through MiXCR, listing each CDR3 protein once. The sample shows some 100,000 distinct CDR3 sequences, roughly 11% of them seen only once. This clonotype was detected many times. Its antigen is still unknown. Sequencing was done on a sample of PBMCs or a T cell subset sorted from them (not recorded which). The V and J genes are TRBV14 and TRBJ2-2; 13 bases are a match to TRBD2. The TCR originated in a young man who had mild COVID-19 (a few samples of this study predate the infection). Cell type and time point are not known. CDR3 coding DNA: TGTGCCAGCAGCCACACGAGGACTAGCGGGGGCACCGGGGAGCTGTTTTTT. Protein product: CASSHTRTSGGTGELFF.